The 17 T cell receptor beta chains presented below share a single source sample, sequenced in a study of shared clonotypes between healthy human individuals. Libraries were prepared by immunoSEQ multiplex PCR; TCRdb keeps only in-frame clonotypes and omits some of them. Seen here are under 1,900,000 clones, approximately 98.5% observed once, and the top ten hold approximately 0.4%. Sequencing was carried out using naive CD4+ T cells sorted from blood. The sample's subset: CD45RA+ positively selected. These receptor sequences come from a man between 25 and 39 years old in good health.

The V call is TRBV7-2, the J call TRBJ2-7, with TRBD2 matching over 8 bases. Germline loops: CDR1 SGHTA, CDR2 FQGNSA. Germline trimming cut 1 base from V and 4 bases from J; bases unmatched to any gene: 6. CDR3 length equals 15 residues. The CDR3 here is CASSLGSGTAYEQYF. The CDR3 DNA is TGTGCCAGCAGCTTAGGTAGCGGGACGGCGTACGAGCAGTACTTC.

The chain is built from TRBV21-1 and TRBJ2-1; the D segment call TRBD1 is taken from the table without a DNA check. TRBV21-1 is deemed a pseudogene. This CDR3 spans 14 amino acids. This chain's CDR3 is CASTPGQSYNEQFF. Here the CDR3 DNA reads TGTGCCAGCACACCGGGACAGTCCTACAATGAGCAGTTCTTC.

V is TRBV2 and J is TRBJ1-3, with D hard to call. From germline, CDR1 is SNHLY and CDR2 FYNNEI. Between the trimmed V and J ends, which lost 5 bases and 4 bases, there was a span of 6 bases. The CDR3 is 12 residues long. Written as DNA, the CDR3 is TGTGCCAGCAGTCAAACCGGAAACACCATATATTTT. This codes for CASSQTGNTIYF.

The CDR3 reads CSVEQTGGDEKLFF. Written as DNA, the CDR3 is TGCAGCGTTGAACAGACAGGGGGCGATGAAAAACTGTTTTTT. J is TRBJ1-4 and V is TRBV29-1; TRBD1 aligns across 10 bases. The CDR3 totals 14 residues. Germline CDR1 reads SQVTM; CDR2 reads ANQGSEA. V shed 2 bases and J 6 bases; nucleotides not matched to a gene: 3.

The J gene is TRBJ2-1, the V gene TRBV4-1, with a possible D match to TRBD1 (6 bases). The CDR3 loop spans 17 amino acids. Trimming stripped 0 bases from V and 0 bases from J, with 12 bases between. Germline V gene sequence: CDR1 MGHRA, CDR2 YSYEKL. In nucleotides, the CDR3 is TGCGCCAGCAGCCAAGATCCGGACAGAAGCTCCTACAATGAGCAGTTCTTC. Its protein is CASSQDPDRSSYNEQFF.

J is TRBJ2-7 and V is TRBV12-2. TRBV12-2 is recorded as a pseudogene. The CDR3 totals 14 residues. For the CDR3, the DNA is TGTGCAAGTCGCTTAGGAGAGAGAAGGGACGAGCAGTACTTC. Encoded protein: CASRLGERRDEQYF.

CDR3 protein: CSVGLTGTGGDTQYF. The CDR3 DNA sequence: TGCAGCGTTGGGTTAACCGGGACAGGGGGAGATACGCAGTATTTT. The chain combines TRBV29-1 with TRBJ2-3; 11 bases fit TRBD1. The CDR3 length is 15 residues. J lost 5 bases, V lost 4 bases, and 8 bases had no gene match. CDR1 and CDR2 (germline): SQVTM, ANQGSEA.

The chain carries TRBV15 and TRBJ2-3, with D possibly called TRBD1 or TRBD2 (5 bases each). The V end was cut by 0 bases, the J end by 4 bases, with 11 bases between. CDR3 length: 15 residues. The germline V gene encodes CDR1 LNHNV and CDR2 YYDKDF (reference sequence). This chain's CDR3 is CATSRDPRDPDTQYF. CDR3 sequence (DNA): TGTGCCACCAGCAGAGACCCCAGGGACCCAGATACGCAGTATTTT.

The chain couples TRBV7-2 to TRBJ2-7, with D perhaps matching TRBD2 (5 bases). The CDR3 length is 15 residues. V lost 4 bases to trimming and J lost 7 bases, with 20 bases between them. From germline, CDR1 is SGHTA and CDR2 FQGNSA. The CDR3 loop is CASSSPGGVAWEQYF. For the CDR3, the DNA is TGTGCCAGCAGCTCCCCCGGTGGGGTAGCGTGGGAGCAGTACTTC.

The V and J genes are TRBV11-2 and TRBJ2-7; a possible D gene is TRBD2 (6 bases). From germline, CDR1 is SGHAT and CDR2 FQNNGV. The CDR3 is 15 amino acids. V lost 5 bases and J lost 3, with 17 bases in between. The CDR3 region has the DNA TGTGCCAGCAGCCGAGGGGCGGGGTTTGGCTACGAGCAGTACTTC. Residues: CASSRGAGFGYEQYF.

The rearrangement links TRBV28 to TRBJ2-7; D unclear. V dropped 2 bases and J dropped 0 bases, with 17 bases sitting between them. The CDR3 is 17 residues long. In germline, CDR1 is MDHEN, CDR2 SYDVKM. The CDR3 spells CASSLRNRRIFSYEQYF. DNA of the CDR3: TGTGCCAGCAGTTTAAGAAATAGGCGGATCTTCTCCTACGAGCAGTACTTC.

The J gene is TRBJ1-2, the V gene TRBV28; perhaps TRBD1 as D (5 bases). The CDR3 consists of 14 residues. The V gene lost 11 bases and the J gene lost 0 bases, with 16 bases spanning the gap. Germline CDR1 MDHEN, CDR2 SYDVKM. CDR3 sequence reads: CAVIRQPSNYGYTF. The CDR3 bases are TGTGCCGTGATCCGACAGCCCTCTAACTATGGCTACACCTTC.

This rearrangement joins TRBV18 to TRBJ2-1, with D possibly being TRBD2 (6 bases). V was pared by 1 base and J by 7 bases, with 11 bases between. In germline, CDR1 is KGHSH, CDR2 LQKENI. The CDR3 has 14 amino acids. DNA of the CDR3: TGTGCCAGCTCACCACAGGGACTTGGGAATGAGCAGTTCTTC. Its protein product is CASSPQGLGNEQFF. Full variable domain (missing parts from reference TRBV18 and TRBJ2-1): NAGVMQNPRHLVRRRGQEARLRCSPMKGHSHVYWYRQLPEEGLKFMVYLQKENIIDESGMPKERFSAEFPKEGPSILRIQQVVRGDSAAYFCASSPQGLGNEQFFGPGTRLTVL.

The chain carries TRBV19 and TRBJ2-2; TRBD2 aligns across 12 bases. This CDR3 is 14 amino acids long. The V segment lost 8 bases and the J segment 8 bases; nucleotides outside the gene matches: 6. Germline V gene lookup returns CDR1 LNHDA and CDR2 SQIVND (reference sequence). The CDR3 bases are TGTGCCAGTCGACTAGCGGGAGTAGAAGGGGAGCTGTTTTTT. This gives the protein CASRLAGVEGELFF. Filled out from reference TRBV19 and TRBJ2-2, the complete variable domain reads DGGITQSPKYLFRKEGQNVTLSCEQNLNHDAMYWYRQDPGQGLRLIYYSQIVNDFQKGDIAEGYSVSREKKESFPLTVTSAQKNPTAFYLCASRLAGVEGELFFGEGSRLTVL.

J is TRBJ1-4 and V is TRBV4-3; D call uncertain. The CDR3 has 15 amino acids. Trimming removed 1 base from V and 4 bases from J, with 10 bases in between. The germline V gene has CDR1 LGHNA and CDR2 YSLEER. CDR3 in amino acids: CASSQGSVFNEKLFF. The CDR3 DNA reads as TGCGCCAGCAGCCAAGGAAGCGTTTTTAATGAAAAACTGTTTTTT.

This chain connects TRBV5-5 to TRBJ2-1; TRBD2 matches at 7 bases. This CDR3 has 16 residues. Germline V gives CDR1 SGHKS, CDR2 YYEKEE (reference sequence). J was trimmed by 6 bases and V by 0 bases; bases with no gene match: 9. The CDR3 loop is CASSLEWEREGNEQFF. CDR3 nucleotide sequence: TGTGCCAGCAGCTTGGAATGGGAGCGGGAAGGCAATGAGCAGTTCTTC.

The chain has TRBV18 and TRBJ2-3; 7 bases fit TRBD1. Germline V gene sequence: CDR1 KGHSH, CDR2 LQKENI. Trimming removed 1 base from V and 0 bases from J; junction bases left unmatched: 1. This CDR3 is 15 amino acids long. This chain's CDR3 is CASSPQGASTDTQYF. For the CDR3, the DNA is TGTGCCAGCTCACCACAGGGGGCTAGCACAGATACGCAGTATTTT.